The sequence of this T cell receptor beta chain was determined in a study of blood T cells in healthy people across ages. Through a sample-barcoded 5' primer and a J-beta primer mix, a second PCR was run for roughly 6 to 12 cycles. Each CDR3 protein gets one entry after TCRdb re-called the 5' RACE reads with MiXCR. The sample shows about 680,000 distinct CDR3 sequences, around 45% of them seen only once. Germline CDR1 reads SGHTA; CDR2 reads FQGNSA. This CDR3 spans 16 amino acids. The V end lost 1 base, the J end lost 7 bases, and 20 bases lay between the germline ends. The sequence was obtained from a woman aged 55-75 years in good health. The chain recombines TRBV7-2 with TRBJ2-7; tentatively, D is TRBD2 (5 bases). The specimen sequenced was blood. The CDR3 spells CASSLDGESSYNEQYF. The CDR3, as DNA: TGTGCCAGCAGCTTAGACGGGGAGAGCTCCTACAATGAGCAGTACTTC.